These 32 T cell receptor beta chains came from one sample sequenced in a study of blood T cell repertoires in COVID-19. Clones were sequenced by immunoSEQ multiplex PCR, and TCRdb holds only the in-frame ones, with some missing. The sample shows nearly 35,000 clones, over 85% of them seen only once. Sequencing was carried out using peripheral blood. All receptors come from a human donor in a cohort sampled during active COVID-19.

This chain links TRBV19 with TRBJ1-5; the D is unclear. The length of the CDR3 is 17 residues. Between the trimmed V and J ends, which lost 1 base and 4 bases, there was a span of 17 bases. Germline V gene sequence: CDR1 LNHDA, CDR2 SQIVND (reference sequence). The CDR3 spells CASSIAGFRKLNQPQHF. DNA of the CDR3: TGTGCCAGTAGTATAGCGGGATTCAGGAAATTGAATCAGCCCCAGCATTTT.

The V gene is TRBV6-1, the J gene TRBJ2-7; D is possibly TRBD2 (6 bases). In germline, CDR1 is MNHNS, CDR2 SASEGT. This CDR3 region has 17 residues. V was cut by 0 bases and J by 4 bases, with 19 bases left in between. The CDR3 bases are TGTGCCAGCAGTGAAGCGCTTCATCGTCGGGAGATATACGAGCAGTACTTC. Translation gives CASSEALHRREIYEQYF.

The chain recombines TRBV29-1 with TRBJ1-1, with D perhaps TRBD1 (5 bases). CDR3 length equals 13 residues. Deletions cut 7 bases from V and 5 bases from J, with 17 bases between. Germline V CDR1 and CDR2: SQVTM, ANQGSEA. Here the CDR3 DNA reads TGCAGCGCGGACGTTTGGGGGGGGACTGAAGCTTTCTTT. Translation gives CSADVWGGTEAFF.

V gene TRBV5-6 combines with J gene TRBJ1-5; the D gene is possibly TRBD1 (5 bases). CDR3 length: 15 amino acids. Germline CDR1 and CDR2: SGHDT and YYEEEE. With 3 bases removed from V and 9 bases from J, the gap between germline ends came to 19 bases. CDR3: CASSWGGTAVLPQHF. In DNA form, the CDR3 reads TGTGCCAGCAGCTGGGGCGGGACGGCAGTATTGCCCCAGCATTTT. Filled out from reference TRBV5-6 and TRBJ1-5, the complete variable domain reads DAGVTQSPTHLIKTRGQQVTLRCSPKSGHDTVSWYQQALGQGPQFIFQYYEEEERQRGNFPDRFSGHQFPNYSSELNVNALLLGDSALYLCASSWGGTAVLPQHFGDGTRLSIL.

The V gene is TRBV6-5, the J gene TRBJ2-7; 8 bases are shared with TRBD1. Trimming cost V 7 bases and J 3 bases; bases outside gene matches: 8. CDR3 length equals 14 residues. Germline values: CDR1 MNHEY, CDR2 SVGAGI. CDR3 region: CASKSGQVNYEQYF. The DNA of the CDR3 is TGTGCCAGCAAATCGGGACAGGTCAACTACGAGCAGTACTTC.

This clone was seen once. The V and J genes are TRBV11-3 and TRBJ2-3; possible D gene TRBD1, 6 bases. Per germline, CDR1 SGHNT and CDR2 YENEEA. This CDR3 spans 13 amino acids. V was trimmed by 4 bases and J by 3 bases, leaving 8 bases between them. This CDR3 is CASSSQGTDTQYF. The CDR3, as DNA: TGTGCCAGCAGCTCCCAGGGGACAGATACGCAGTATTTT.

The chain links TRBV2 to TRBJ2-1; D is uncertain. V dropped 4 bases and J dropped 10 bases, with 11 bases sitting between them. CDR3 length: 12 residues. The germline CDR1 and CDR2 sequences are SNHLY and FYNNEI. CDR3 bases: TGTGCCAGCAGTGTGGGCGCCCCCGAGCAGTTCTTC. Translating gives CASSVGAPEQFF.

The chain employs TRBV5-1 and TRBJ2-3, with 11 bases fitting TRBD2. Germline trimming cut 0 bases from V and 4 bases from J; bases unmatched to any gene: 7. The germline CDR1 and CDR2 sequences are SGHRS and YFSETQ. The CDR3 contains 17 residues. CDR3 amino acids: CASSLVVAGGPSDTQYF. The CDR3 DNA reads as TGCGCCAGCAGCTTGGTAGTAGCGGGGGGGCCATCAGATACGCAGTATTTT.

The chain couples TRBV5-5 to TRBJ2-1, with TRBD2 identical over 7 bases. Germline V gene sequence: CDR1 SGHKS, CDR2 YYEKEE (reference sequence). This CDR3 is built from 16 residues. Losses at the gene ends were 4 bases for V and 2 bases for J; bases not matched to a gene: 9. The CDR3 is CASSVQTSRPYNEQFF. The CDR3 DNA reads TGTGCCAGCAGCGTACAGACTAGCAGGCCCTACAATGAGCAGTTCTTC.

The rearrangement uses TRBV6-1 and TRBJ1-6, with a possible D match to TRBD1 (5 bases). The CDR3 runs 18 residues. Germline V gives CDR1 MNHNS, CDR2 SASEGT. The ends were cut back, 4 bases at V and 4 bases at J, with 20 bases in the middle. The CDR3, as DNA: TGTGCCAGCAGTGCCCAGGGTGGGAAGAGTTCTTATAATTCACCCCTCCACTTT. Its translation is CASSAQGGKSSYNSPLHF.

The CDR3 DNA is TGCGCCAGCAGCTATAATGACAGGGGGTATGGCTACACCTTC. Translating it yields CASSYNDRGYGYTF. This sequence joins TRBV5-1 and TRBJ1-2; 9 bases map to TRBD1. V lost 3 bases and J lost 5; bases outside the gene matches: 5. Per germline, CDR1 SGHRS and CDR2 YFSETQ. This CDR3 is 14 amino acids long. The full variable domain, in which reference TRBV5-1 and TRBJ1-2 provide the parts outside the CDR3, is KAGVTQTPRYLIKTRGQQVTLSCSPISGHRSVSWYQQTPGQGLQFLFEYFSETQRNKGNFPGRFSGRQFSNSRSEMNVSTLELGDSALYLCASSYNDRGYGYTFGSGTRLTVV.

The V and J genes are TRBV5-5 and TRBJ2-3; TRBD2 aligns across 7 bases. The CDR3 covers 15 residues. The V segment lost 2 bases and the J segment 4 bases; nucleotides outside the gene matches: 7. Germline-derived CDR1 and CDR2 are SGHKS and YYEKEE (reference sequence). Here the CDR3 reads CASSLRLASADTQYF. For the CDR3, the DNA is TGTGCCAGCAGCTTACGACTAGCTAGCGCAGATACGCAGTATTTT.

The CDR3 reads CASSWTDNEQFF. The CDR3 DNA reads as TGCGCCAGCAGCTGGACAGACAATGAGCAGTTCTTC. This chain uses TRBV10-2 with TRBJ2-1; D possibly corresponds to TRBD1 (6 bases). Trimming left V 6 bases short and J 5 bases short, with 8 bases between. This CDR3 is 12 amino acids long. Germline V gene sequence: CDR1 WSHSY, CDR2 SAAADI.

This chain uses TRBV5-5 with TRBJ1-1; D is undetermined. The CDR3 has 14 residues. V lost 0 bases, J lost 4 bases, and 10 bases lay in between. The germline gives CDR1 SGHKS, CDR2 YYEKEE (reference sequence). The CDR3 is CASSLGEGGTEAFF. The DNA of the CDR3 is TGTGCCAGCAGCTTGGGGGAGGGTGGCACTGAAGCTTTCTTT.

The chain combines TRBV18 with TRBJ2-1; 7 positions agree with TRBD1. The CDR3 consists of 17 residues. V was clipped by 2 bases and J by 0 bases; unmatched bases: 7. The V gene's germline CDR1 is KGHSH and CDR2 LQKENI. CDR3 DNA: TGTGCCAGCTCACCAAGGGGGCAGACAACCTCCTACAATGAGCAGTTCTTC. Protein: CASSPRGQTTSYNEQFF.

The chain couples TRBV5-4 to TRBJ1-2; possible D gene TRBD1, 6 bases. V was trimmed by 5 bases and J by 4 bases, leaving 18 bases between them. The CDR3 loop spans 15 amino acids. Germline values: CDR1 SGHNT, CDR2 YYREEE (reference sequence). The CDR3 loop reads CASSIYQGIGYGYTF. DNA of the CDR3: TGTGCCAGCAGTATCTACCAGGGGATCGGCTATGGCTACACCTTC.

This clone appeared a single time. This chain uses TRBV24-1 with TRBJ2-2; TRBD1 might be the D (6 bases). The CDR3 has 14 amino acids. The germline V and J ends were trimmed by 7 bases and 5 bases, with 13 bases remaining between them. CDR1 and CDR2 from the germline V gene are KGHDR and SFDVKD. This chain's CDR3 is CATRSTGTTGELFF. CDR3 DNA: TGTGCCACCAGGTCGACAGGAACGACCGGGGAGCTGTTTTTT.

The rearrangement joins TRBV9 to TRBJ2-3, with 10 nucleotides matching TRBD2. CDR3 length: 16 residues. J gave up 2 bases and V 3 bases, and 6 bases lay outside the gene matches. Germline CDR1 is SGDLS and CDR2 is YYNGEE. The CDR3 sequence: CASSASGGAATDTQYF. DNA of the CDR3: TGTGCCAGCAGCGCCAGCGGGGGGGCAGCCACAGATACGCAGTATTTT.

The chain links TRBV12-1 to TRBJ1-3. TRBV12-1 is a pseudogene. The CDR3 is 14 amino acids. In DNA, the CDR3 is TGTGCCAGCAGCCCTAGGATCCCCGGAAACACCATATATTTT. This encodes CASSPRIPGNTIYF.

The chain is built from TRBV7-2 and TRBJ1-1, with unresolved D. Per germline, CDR1 SGHTA and CDR2 FQGNSA. V lost 1 base, J lost 10 bases, and 16 bases lay in between. The length of the CDR3 is 14 residues. The CDR3 here is CASSLEAGVARAFF. The CDR3 DNA reads TGTGCCAGCAGCTTAGAAGCCGGGGTTGCCCGAGCTTTCTTT.

This clone has a handful of counts. CDR3 amino acids: CASSLPGQGSEKLFF. The CDR3 DNA reads TGCGCCAGCAGCCTCCCAGGACAGGGGAGTGAAAAACTGTTTTTT. This chain uses TRBV4-1 with TRBJ1-4, with 9 bases matching TRBD1. CDR3 length equals 15 residues. Per the germline V gene, CDR1 is MGHRA and CDR2 is YSYEKL. After removal of 4 bases from V and 7 bases from J, the junction contained 7 bases not matched to a gene.

The rearrangement uses TRBV25-1 and TRBJ1-1; D remains ambiguous. V dropped 1 base and J dropped 1 base, with 10 bases sitting between them. Germline lookup yields CDR1 MGHDK and CDR2 SYGVNS. This CDR3 has 15 amino acids. CDR3 in amino acids: CASSELGRQNTEAFF. For the CDR3, the DNA is TGTGCCAGCAGTGAATTAGGCAGACAGAACACTGAAGCTTTCTTT.

The rearrangement uses TRBV11-3 and TRBJ2-2; D might be TRBD1 (6 bases). The CDR3 is made up of 16 amino acids. V lost 1 base, J lost 3 bases, and 12 bases lay in between. Germline CDR1 and CDR2: SGHNT and YENEEA. CDR3 coding DNA: TGTGCCAGCAGCTTAGCCGCAGGGGCGTACACCGGGGAGCTGTTTTTT. Encoded protein: CASSLAAGAYTGELFF.

The rearrangement uses TRBV30 and TRBJ1-1, with D possibly TRBD1 on 5 matching bases. The V end was cut by 2 bases, the J end by 0 bases, with 7 bases between. The CDR3 is 13 amino acids. CDR1 GTSNPN and CDR2 SVGIG come from the germline V gene (reference sequence). CDR3 region: CAWSSQVNTEAFF. The CDR3 nucleotides are TGTGCCTGGAGTTCACAGGTGAACACTGAAGCTTTCTTT.

The chain carries TRBV4-2 and TRBJ2-7; 15 nucleotides align to TRBD2. The CDR3 is 18 amino acids. Germline-derived CDR1 and CDR2 are LGHNA and YNFKEQ. J gave up 7 bases and V 0 bases, and 10 bases lay outside the gene matches. The CDR3 loop reads CASSQELVGLAGGGEQYF. DNA for the CDR3: TGTGCCAGCAGCCAAGAGCTGGTGGGACTAGCGGGAGGAGGAGAGCAGTACTTC.

The CDR3 bases are TGCGCCAGCAGGCTTGTTGCCAGTTCCTCCTACGAGCAGTACTTC. Amino acids: CASRLVASSSYEQYF. The chain joins TRBV5-1 to TRBJ2-7; D ambiguous. Per germline, CDR1 SGHRS and CDR2 YFSETQ. V was shortened by 5 bases and J by 0 bases, with 15 bases between the two germline ends. The CDR3 has 15 amino acids.

The rearrangement uses TRBV5-1 and TRBJ1-1; D is unresolved. The CDR3 sequence is 15 residues long. V was clipped by 0 bases and J by 1 base, with 10 bases between them. Germline CDR1 is SGHRS and CDR2 is YFSETQ. The CDR3 is CASSLELAKNTEAFF. CDR3 in DNA: TGCGCCAGCAGCTTGGAGCTCGCGAAGAACACTGAAGCTTTCTTT.

The chain has TRBV7-9 and TRBJ2-7; D is unclear. The CDR3 contains 14 residues. The germline V gene has CDR1 SEHNR and CDR2 FQNEAQ (reference sequence). V was clipped by 1 base and J by 0 bases, with 7 bases between them. In nucleotides, the CDR3 is TGTGCCAGCAGCTTAGTATCTATCTCCTACGAGCAGTACTTC. Protein product: CASSLVSISYEQYF.

The chain employs TRBV9 and TRBJ1-1, with D uncertain. This CDR3 region has 14 residues. Germline V gene lookup returns CDR1 SGDLS and CDR2 YYNGEE. V was trimmed by 1 base and J by 4 bases, leaving 11 bases between them. The CDR3 reads CASSVRRETTEAFF. In DNA, the CDR3 is TGTGCCAGCAGCGTAAGGAGGGAGACCACTGAAGCTTTCTTT.

The chain combines TRBV18 with TRBJ1-4; D call uncertain. CDR3 length: 16 residues. Germline CDR1 is KGHSH and CDR2 is LQKENI. Trimming removed 4 bases from V and 3 bases from J, with 15 bases in between. The CDR3 coding sequence is TGTGCCAGCTCACTAACTATCGGCCAGTCTAATGAAAAACTGTTTTTT. Its protein is CASSLTIGQSNEKLFF.

Details on this clone: Other nucleotide sequences from this sample produce the same CDR3. The rearrangement links TRBV9 to TRBJ2-3; a weak D match, TRBD2 (7 bases). V was trimmed by 0 bases and J by 4 bases, leaving 9 bases between them. Germline V lookup: CDR1 SGDLS, CDR2 YYNGEE. This CDR3 spans 14 amino acids. CDR3 amino acids: CASSVGGGADTQYF. CDR3 DNA: TGTGCCAGCAGCGTAGGAGGGGGGGCAGATACGCAGTATTTT.

The chain couples TRBV7-9 to TRBJ2-1; 7 bases fit TRBD2. J lost 7 bases, V lost 7 bases, and 13 bases had no gene match. In germline, CDR1 is SEHNR, CDR2 FQNEAQ (reference sequence). The CDR3 consists of 15 residues. The CDR3 protein is CASTLRASGYNEQFF. DNA of the CDR3: TGTGCCAGCACTCTAAGGGCTAGCGGTTATAATGAGCAGTTCTTC. Supplemented by reference TRBV7-9 and TRBJ2-1, the full variable domain reads DTGVSQNPRHKITKRGQNVTFRCDPISEHNRLYWYRQTLGQGPEFLTYFQNEAQLEKSRLLSDRFSAERPKGSFSTLEIQRTEQGDSAMYLCASTLRASGYNEQFFGPGTRLTVL.